Included here is one TCR beta chain sequence, with context. Antigen: not known. Other nucleotide sequences from this sample produce the same CDR3. The record originates from a study of T cell responses to AZD1222 COVID-19 vaccine. CDR3 size: 14 residues. Trimming removed 1 base from V and 0 bases from J, with 4 bases in between. Looked up from germline, CDR1 is LNHDA and CDR2 is SQIVND (reference sequence). Overall study findings and caveats: The donor group comprised mostly white British people and more females; the analysis possibly underestimated clonal diversity. As reported, nearly half of all spike-specific TCRs target variant regions that are unmutated.

Data came from immunoSEQ multiplex PCR; TCRdb stores just in-frame clones and leaves some out. The data contain roughly 180,000 clones, more than 85% of them singletons. The gene calls are TRBV19 and TRBJ1-5; unclear D gene. The source material was peripheral blood, sampled 28 days after the second AZD1222 dose. The TCR comes from an adult who received the AZD1222 COVID-19 vaccine. The CDR3 DNA follows: TGTGCCAGTAGTATAGGTCTTAGCAATCAGCCCCAGCATTTT. It translates to CASSIGLSNQPQHF.